This T cell receptor beta chain emerged from a study of chemoradiotherapy in HPV16-positive cancers. Study results and caveats: During treatment, candidate HPV-specific clones and E7-related motifs expanded in tumor. Only two HPV16-positive patients supplied the functional HPV-specificity definition. In HPV16-positive patients, HPV-responsive T-cell expansion tracked better recurrence-free survival.

With regard to this clone: Its antigen is undetermined.

The protocol was immunoSEQ multiplex PCR, while the TCRdb copy is restricted to in-frame clones and leaves out a portion. The table lists under 6,000 clones, roughly 81% of them singletons. J gave up 8 bases and V 4 bases, and 6 bases lay outside the gene matches. The CDR3 is made up of 14 amino acids. In germline, CDR1 is SGHAT, CDR2 FQNNGV. The sample here was tumor tissue, taken from a patient who underwent chemoradiotherapy. V and J are TRBV11-2 and TRBJ1-4; 8 bases are a match to TRBD1. The sequence was collected from a human donor with HPV-associated anogenital cancer. The CDR3 coding sequence is TGTGCCAGCAGCTACGGACAGGGCATCGAAAAACTGTTTTTT. Protein product: CASSYGQGIEKLFF.